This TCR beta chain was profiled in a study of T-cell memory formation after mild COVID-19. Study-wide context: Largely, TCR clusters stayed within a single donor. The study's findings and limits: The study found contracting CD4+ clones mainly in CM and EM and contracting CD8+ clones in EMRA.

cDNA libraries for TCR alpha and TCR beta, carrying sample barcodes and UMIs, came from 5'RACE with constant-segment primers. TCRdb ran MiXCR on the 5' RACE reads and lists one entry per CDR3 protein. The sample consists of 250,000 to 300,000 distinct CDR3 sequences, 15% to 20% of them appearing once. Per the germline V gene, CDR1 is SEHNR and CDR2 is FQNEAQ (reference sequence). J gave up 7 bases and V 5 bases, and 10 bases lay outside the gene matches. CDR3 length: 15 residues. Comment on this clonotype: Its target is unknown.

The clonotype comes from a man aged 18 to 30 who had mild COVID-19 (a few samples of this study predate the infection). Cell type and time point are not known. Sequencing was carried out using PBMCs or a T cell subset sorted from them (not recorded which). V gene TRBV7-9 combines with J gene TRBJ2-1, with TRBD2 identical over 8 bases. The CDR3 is CASSPTSGLRNEQFF. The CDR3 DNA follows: TGTGCCAGCAGCCCTACTAGCGGCCTTCGGAATGAGCAGTTCTTC.